These 17 T cell receptor beta chains originate from one sample sequenced in a study of shared clonotypes between healthy human individuals. This table comes from immunoSEQ multiplex PCR, and its TCRdb copy is limited to in-frame clones, with some not included. The sample includes over a million clones, around three quarters of them seen just once. The sequencing input was memory CD4+ T cells from PBMCs. Subset meaning: CD45RA-negative fraction. The receptor set was obtained from a man aged 18-30 years in good health. Some clones in this sample may be carry-over from other donors' samples.

The chain recombines TRBV2 with TRBJ1-5; D is uncertain. Trimming removed 7 bases from V and 3 bases from J, with 13 bases in between. Germline CDR1 and CDR2: SNHLY and FYNNEI. The CDR3 sequence is 14 residues long. The CDR3 sequence is CASKEDHVNQPQHF. The CDR3 DNA reads as TGTGCCAGCAAGGAGGACCACGTCAATCAGCCCCAGCATTTT.

Only one count was recorded for this clone. The chain links TRBV5-1 to TRBJ1-3; TRBD1 might be the D (6 bases). Germline lookup yields CDR1 SGHRS and CDR2 YFSETQ. Trimming took off 4 bases at V and 0 bases at J, with 11 bases between the two ends. CDR3 length: 15 residues. The CDR3 bases are TGCGCCAGCAGCAATGGGGGGCTCTCTGGAAACACCATATATTTT. Translation: CASSNGGLSGNTIYF.

The rearrangement links TRBV7-2 to TRBJ1-4, with 7 bases matching TRBD1. The CDR3 length is 14 residues. Germline CDR1 SGHTA, CDR2 FQGNSA. V shed 4 bases and J 10 bases; nucleotides not matched to a gene: 9. The CDR3 DNA reads as TGTGCCAGCAGCTCACTTGACAGGGTGGGAAAACTGTTTTTT. Protein product: CASSSLDRVGKLFF.

J is TRBJ1-1 and V is TRBV28; no reliable D call. Trimming pared 5 bases from V and 1 base from J, leaving 14 bases between. The CDR3 extends over 15 amino acids. Germline V gene sequence: CDR1 MDHEN, CDR2 SYDVKM. CDR3 in DNA: TGTGCCAGCAGTGTTCCGGTTGGAAAGAACACTGAAGCTTTCTTT. This sequence encodes CASSVPVGKNTEAFF.

This chain links TRBV5-1 with TRBJ2-7, with D maybe TRBD2 (5 bases). The CDR3 loop spans 17 amino acids. Trimming removed 2 bases from V and 4 bases from J, with 22 bases in between. CDR1 is SGHRS, CDR2 YFSETQ, per germline. The CDR3 reads CASSFSTLSRDGYEQYF. The CDR3 bases are TGCGCCAGCAGCTTCTCGACCTTGTCCCGGGATGGATACGAGCAGTACTTC.

As to this clone: This specimen includes other DNA sequences encoding the same CDR3. The genes are TRBV4-3 and TRBJ1-2; D remains ambiguous. Germline V CDR1 and CDR2: LGHNA, YSLEER. This CDR3 comprises 14 residues. Trimming removed 3 bases from V and 3 bases from J, with 11 bases in between. The DNA for the CDR3 is TGCGCCAGCAGCCAGGACCACGGTGACTATGGCTACACCTTC. It encodes CASSQDHGDYGYTF.

As to this clone: Other nucleotide sequences in the sample specify the same CDR3. The V gene is TRBV28, the J gene TRBJ1-2, with D unresolved. The CDR3 is 12 residues long. CDR1 MDHEN and CDR2 SYDVKM come from the germline V gene. Trimming stripped 9 bases from V and 3 bases from J, with 11 bases between. The DNA of the CDR3 is TGTGCCAGTTCACAGCGAGACTATGGCTACACCTTC. Translation gives CASSQRDYGYTF.

The CDR3 nucleotides read TGTGCCAGCAGTTCTCAGTTTGGGGGGACCCAGTACTTC. This sequence encodes CASSSQFGGTQYF. The chain is built from TRBV5-4 and TRBJ2-5; either TRBD1 or TRBD2 may fit D (5 bases each). Germline V CDR1 and CDR2: SGHNT, YYREEE (reference sequence). CDR3 length equals 13 residues. Trimming pared 5 bases from V and 7 bases from J, leaving 15 bases between.

This sequence joins TRBV19 and TRBJ1-5, with 7 bases matching TRBD1. CDR3 size: 17 residues. V trimming: 6 bases; J trimming: 5 bases; junction bases outside the gene matches: 16. Germline V gene sequence: CDR1 LNHDA, CDR2 SQIVND (reference sequence). CDR3 sequence reads: CASRVSQGWLADQPQHF. The CDR3 DNA sequence: TGTGCCAGTAGGGTTTCACAGGGGTGGTTGGCAGATCAGCCCCAGCATTTT.

The rearrangement links TRBV5-6 to TRBJ1-2; TRBD1 aligns across 9 bases. Germline V lookup: CDR1 SGHDT, CDR2 YYEEEE. The CDR3 runs 13 residues. Trimming at V came to 4 bases and at J to 3 bases, leaving 1 base not matched to a gene. The CDR3: CASSRQGDYGYTF. CDR3 coding DNA: TGTGCCAGCAGCCGACAGGGGGACTATGGCTACACCTTC.

This clone was seen a single time. This chain links TRBV6-6 with TRBJ1-5, with D perhaps matching TRBD1 (5 bases). In germline, CDR1 is MNHNY, CDR2 SVGAGI (reference sequence). This CDR3 is built from 12 residues. V dropped 7 bases and J dropped 7 bases, with 11 bases sitting between them. The CDR3 reads CASNFEGQPQHF. In DNA, the CDR3 is TGTGCCAGCAATTTCGAGGGGCAGCCCCAGCATTTT.

This clone was picked up a small number of times. The chain has TRBV11-2 and TRBJ2-1, with 10 bases matching TRBD2. Per the germline V gene, CDR1 is SGHAT and CDR2 is FQNNGV. V was clipped by 1 base and J by 3 bases; unmatched bases: 6. CDR3 length equals 17 residues. The CDR3 DNA reads as TGTGCCAGCAGCTTAGTTTTTGCTAGCGGGGGCTACAATGAGCAGTTCTTC. This sequence encodes CASSLVFASGGYNEQFF.

The chain uses TRBV2 and TRBJ2-5, with no clear D. The length of the CDR3 is 13 residues. Germline CDR1 SNHLY, CDR2 FYNNEI. V lost 8 bases, J lost 4 bases, and 14 bases lay in between. For the CDR3, the DNA is TGTGCCAGCGGGGTTGGGATACGAGAGACCCAGTACTTC. It codes for CASGVGIRETQYF.

The DNA of the CDR3 is TGCGCCAGCAGCCAAGTCCCCGGGTCCCGGGTCAATGAGCAGTTCTTC. Its translation is CASSQVPGSRVNEQFF. This rearrangement joins TRBV4-3 to TRBJ2-1, with D unclear. CDR3 size: 16 residues. Germline-derived CDR1 and CDR2 are LGHNA and YSLEER. V was pared by 1 base and J by 6 bases, with 16 bases between.

The chain is built from TRBV6-1 and TRBJ2-1, with D uncertain. The length of the CDR3 is 10 residues. Trimming shortened V by 7 bases and J by 7 bases, and 5 bases separated the two germline ends. Germline V gives CDR1 MNHNS, CDR2 SASEGT. The CDR3 sequence is CASMRNEQFF. The CDR3 DNA reads as TGTGCCAGCATGAGGAATGAGCAGTTCTTC.

The table lists this clone with a count of one. The chain is built from TRBV19 and TRBJ1-2; 11 bases agree with TRBD1. Germline V gene data show CDR1 as LNHDA and CDR2 as SQIVND (reference sequence). The CDR3 has 15 residues. Unmatched junction bases numbered 10, after V lost 9 bases and J lost 4 bases. The CDR3 nucleotides are TGTGCCAGCGGACAGGGGGCGCGTCTGGGCTATGGCTACACCTTC. This codes for CASGQGARLGYGYTF.

CDR3 coding DNA: TGTGCCACTCAAAGTGTACTAGCGGGGTACAATGAGCAGTTCTTC. Translated, it gives CATQSVLAGYNEQFF. This chain uses TRBV10-3 with TRBJ2-1; TRBD2 aligns across 10 bases. V gave up 10 bases and J gave up 4 bases; unmatched junction bases: 10. Germline assignment: CDR1 ENHRY and CDR2 SYGVKD. This CDR3 contains 15 residues.